This is a list of T cell receptor beta chains from one sample in a study of blood T cells in healthy people across ages. TCRdb independently ran MiXCR on the 5' RACE reads; one entry per CDR3 protein. The sample shows around 690,000 distinct CDR3 sequences, 45% to 65% of them seen only once. Sequencing was done on a sample of blood. The receptors were sampled from a man aged 55-75 years in good health. Each CDR3 is given with its conserved first and last residue. The D gene is left open where the match is weak. Size is omitted from some rows. Given values are once, few, many or a class for expanded clones.

cdr3_aa: CASSLGDSGGYEQYF; cdr3_nt: TGTGCCAGCAGCTTAGGAGATAGCGGGGGCTACGAGCAGTACTTC; j_call: TRBJ2-7; v_call: TRBV7-2; clone_size: few; d_call: TRBD2
cdr3_aa: CASSFGQGLAKNIQYF; cdr3_nt: TGTGCCAGCAGCTTCGGACAGGGCCTAGCCAAAAACATTCAGTACTTC; j_call: TRBJ2-4; v_call: TRBV7-9; clone_size: NA; d_call: TRBD1
cdr3_aa: CASSVGPSPSTDTQYF; cdr3_nt: TGTGCCAGCAGCGTAGGTCCCAGCCCTAGCACAGATACGCAGTATTTT; j_call: TRBJ2-3; v_call: TRBV9; clone_size: NA; d_call: NA
cdr3_aa: CSARIGARDTQYF; cdr3_nt: TGCAGTGCTAGAATCGGGGCGAGGGATACGCAGTATTTT; j_call: TRBJ2-3; v_call: TRBV20-1; clone_size: NA; d_call: NA
cdr3_aa: CASSPGIQGKNPRGQFF; cdr3_nt: TGCGCCAGCAGCCCCGGGATACAGGGTAAAAACCCAAGAGGGCAGTTCTTC; j_call: TRBJ2-1; v_call: TRBV5-1; clone_size: NA; d_call: NA
cdr3_aa: CASSPGGGEGDYEQYF; cdr3_nt: TGTGCCAGCAGTCCTGGGGGCGGGGAAGGAGACTACGAGCAGTACTTC; j_call: TRBJ2-7; v_call: TRBV12-3/TRBV12-4; clone_size: NA; d_call: NA
cdr3_aa: CASSFLAGAQETEYF; cdr3_nt: TGTGCCAGCAGCTTCCTAGCGGGGGCCCAAGAGACCGAGTACTTC; j_call: TRBJ2-5; v_call: TRBV5-6; clone_size: NA; d_call: TRBD2
cdr3_aa: CASSLDPGYSYEQYF; cdr3_nt: TGTGCCAGCAGCTTAGATCCCGGCTACTCCTACGAGCAGTACTTC; j_call: TRBJ2-7; v_call: TRBV7-2; clone_size: few; d_call: NA
cdr3_aa: CASSLRMKETQYF; cdr3_nt: TGTGCCAGCAGCCTCAGGATGAAAGAGACCCAGTACTTC; j_call: TRBJ2-5; v_call: TRBV12-3/TRBV12-4; clone_size: NA; d_call: NA
cdr3_aa: CASSWGGSEQYF; cdr3_nt: TGTGCCAGCAGCTGGGGCGGGAGCGAGCAGTACTTC; j_call: TRBJ2-7; v_call: TRBV14; clone_size: few; d_call: TRBD2
cdr3_aa: CASSYSQAGGGGYTF; cdr3_nt: TGTGCCAGCAGTTACTCCCAGGCAGGGGGAGGCGGCTACACCTTC; j_call: TRBJ1-2; v_call: TRBV6-6; clone_size: NA; d_call: TRBD1
cdr3_aa: CASSPWGGPNTGELFF; cdr3_nt: TGTGCCAGCAGCCCCTGGGGGGGACCGAACACCGGGGAGCTGTTTTTT; j_call: TRBJ2-2; v_call: TRBV4-2; clone_size: NA; d_call: TRBD2
cdr3_aa: CASSPRGGDTGELFF; cdr3_nt: TGTGCCAGCAGCCCCAGGGGGGGAGACACCGGGGAGCTGTTTTTT; j_call: TRBJ2-2; v_call: TRBV12-3/TRBV12-4; clone_size: NA; d_call: NA
cdr3_aa: CASSYQAGRTSGANVLTF; cdr3_nt: TGTGCCAGCAGTTACCAGGCCGGACGGACCTCTGGGGCCAACGTCCTGACTTTC; j_call: TRBJ2-6; v_call: TRBV6-5; clone_size: few; d_call: NA
cdr3_aa: CAISERGTREQYF; cdr3_nt: TGTGCCATCAGTGAGCGTGGGACGCGAGAGCAGTACTTC; j_call: TRBJ2-7; v_call: TRBV10-3; clone_size: NA; d_call: NA
cdr3_aa: CASSPEGAPSRNEQFF; cdr3_nt: TGTGCCAGCAGCCCAGAGGGGGCCCCGTCTAGAAATGAGCAGTTCTTC; j_call: TRBJ2-1; v_call: TRBV3-1; clone_size: NA; d_call: TRBD1
cdr3_aa: CASSSNWDRLAYEQYF; cdr3_nt: TGTGCCAGCAGTTCGAACTGGGACAGGTTAGCCTACGAGCAGTACTTC; j_call: TRBJ2-7; v_call: TRBV2; clone_size: NA; d_call: TRBD1
cdr3_aa: CSARDGQTTEETQYF; cdr3_nt: TGCAGTGCTAGAGATGGACAGACCACTGAAGAGACCCAGTACTTC; j_call: TRBJ2-5; v_call: TRBV20-1; clone_size: NA; d_call: NA
cdr3_aa: CASAPAGGTQYF; cdr3_nt: TGTGCCAGCGCCCCCGCAGGGGGTACGCAGTATTTT; j_call: TRBJ2-3; v_call: TRBV7-2; clone_size: NA; d_call: TRBD1
cdr3_aa: CAISGLQGGYTEAFF; cdr3_nt: TGTGCCATCAGTGGGTTGCAGGGCGGATACACTGAAGCTTTCTTT; j_call: TRBJ1-1; v_call: TRBV10-3; clone_size: few; d_call: NA
cdr3_aa: CASSLTVYNSPLHF; cdr3_nt: TGTGCCAGCAGCTTGACAGTTTATAATTCACCCCTCCACTTT; j_call: TRBJ1-6; v_call: TRBV7-9; clone_size: NA; d_call: NA
cdr3_aa: CASSLEPARYQETQYF; cdr3_nt: TGTGCCAGCAGCTTAGAACCAGCGAGGTACCAAGAGACCCAGTACTTC; j_call: TRBJ2-5; v_call: TRBV11-1; clone_size: few; d_call: NA
cdr3_aa: CASSLMEGQETQYF; cdr3_nt: TGTGCCAGCAGCTTAATGGAGGGACAAGAGACCCAGTACTTC; j_call: TRBJ2-5; v_call: TRBV7-9; clone_size: few; d_call: NA
cdr3_aa: CSVVPSETQYF; cdr3_nt: TGCAGCGTTGTGCCGTCGGAGACCCAGTACTTC; j_call: TRBJ2-5; v_call: TRBV29-1; clone_size: NA; d_call: NA
cdr3_aa: CASSPRRGPGNEQFF; cdr3_nt: TGTGCCAGCAGCCCCCGGCGAGGGCCGGGGAATGAGCAGTTCTTC; j_call: TRBJ2-1; v_call: TRBV7-6; clone_size: NA; d_call: NA
cdr3_aa: CASSLEGLAGGLSYNEQFF; cdr3_nt: TGTGCCAGCAGCTTAGAAGGACTAGCGGGGGGCCTCTCCTACAATGAGCAGTTCTTC; j_call: TRBJ2-1; v_call: TRBV7-2; clone_size: few; d_call: TRBD2
cdr3_aa: CASSPGAGIGNEQFF; cdr3_nt: TGCGCCAGCAGCCCAGGGGCGGGTATCGGGAATGAGCAGTTCTTC; j_call: TRBJ2-1; v_call: TRBV4-1; clone_size: NA; d_call: NA
cdr3_aa: CASSEALWGPAFF; cdr3_nt: TGTGCCAGCAGTGAAGCGTTGTGGGGACCAGCTTTCTTT; j_call: TRBJ1-1; v_call: TRBV6-1; clone_size: NA; d_call: NA
cdr3_aa: CASSKGDRTNTEAFF; cdr3_nt: TGCGCCAGCAGCAAAGGGGACAGGACGAACACTGAAGCTTTCTTT; j_call: TRBJ1-1; v_call: TRBV5-1; clone_size: NA; d_call: TRBD1
cdr3_aa: CASSQAGGAPSGTDTQYF; cdr3_nt: TGCGCCAGCAGCCAGGCGGGCGGGGCACCGTCCGGCACAGATACGCAGTATTTT; j_call: TRBJ2-3; v_call: TRBV4-1; clone_size: NA; d_call: NA
cdr3_aa: CASSVTIPDTQYF; cdr3_nt: TGTGCCAGCAGCGTGACCATCCCAGATACGCAGTATTTT; j_call: TRBJ2-3; v_call: TRBV9; clone_size: NA; d_call: NA
cdr3_aa: CSVEAGETKNIQYF; cdr3_nt: TGCAGCGTTGAGGCGGGGGAGACGAAAAACATTCAGTACTTC; j_call: TRBJ2-4; v_call: TRBV29-1; clone_size: NA; d_call: TRBD2
cdr3_aa: CSVGRGAETQYF; cdr3_nt: TGCAGCGTTGGACGCGGGGCAGAGACCCAGTACTTC; j_call: TRBJ2-5; v_call: TRBV29-1; clone_size: NA; d_call: NA
cdr3_aa: CASSAWTEETQYF; cdr3_nt: TGTGCCAGCAGTGCCTGGACAGAAGAGACCCAGTACTTC; j_call: TRBJ2-5; v_call: TRBV6-6; clone_size: NA; d_call: NA
cdr3_aa: CSVGGSSEAFF; cdr3_nt: TGCAGCGTCGGAGGCTCGTCTGAAGCTTTCTTT; j_call: TRBJ1-1; v_call: TRBV29-1; clone_size: few; d_call: NA
cdr3_aa: CASSPRGRQDNSPLHF; cdr3_nt: TGCGCCAGCAGCCCAAGGGGGAGGCAGGATAATTCACCCCTCCACTTT; j_call: TRBJ1-6; v_call: TRBV5-1; clone_size: NA; d_call: NA
cdr3_aa: CASSSQGMAYGYTF; cdr3_nt: TGTGCCAGCAGTTCCCAGGGGATGGCCTATGGCTACACCTTC; j_call: TRBJ1-2; v_call: TRBV12-3/TRBV12-4; clone_size: NA; d_call: NA
cdr3_aa: CASSQEVGGGYTF; cdr3_nt: TGTGCCAGCAGCCAAGAAGTAGGGGGTGGCTACACCTTC; j_call: TRBJ1-2; v_call: TRBV14; clone_size: NA; d_call: NA